The T cell receptor (beta chain) described here comes from a study of a mutant IDH1 vaccine in newly diagnosed glioma. Overall study context: Patients' prior therapy spanned radiotherapy, temozolomide, or both; most underwent both.

Regarding this clone: Its antigen remains unknown.

Findings and caveats of the study: Pseudoprogression appeared unlinked to shifts in leading peripheral T cell clonotypes.

Germline V lookup: CDR1 MGHRA, CDR2 YSYEKL. The germline V and J ends were trimmed by 1 base and 3 bases, with 18 bases remaining between them. The CDR3 extends over 17 amino acids. The time point is: baseline, week 1 (first vaccination visit). Treatment indicated: pre-vaccination baseline after standard-of-care therapy. TCRdb's copy holds only in-frame clones and misses some; the assay was immunoSEQ multiplex PCR. The sample holds 80,000 to 100,000 clones, approximately 80% seen once. Sequences were derived from PBMCs, sampled from a glioma patient treated with radiotherapy, temozolomide or both. The receptor was derived from a middle-aged man with glioma. Some clones in this sample may be carry-over from other donors' samples. The chain uses TRBV4-1 and TRBJ1-1; TRBD1 might be the D (5 bases). The chain's CDR3 is CASSQVMGPRADTEAFF. CDR3 nucleotides: TGCGCCAGCAGCCAAGTCATGGGTCCCAGGGCCGACACTGAAGCTTTCTTT.